This T cell receptor beta chain came from a study of blood T cell repertoires in COVID-19. Overall study context: PBMCs, B-cell-depleted T cells, or T cells provided the cDNA or gDNA that made up the material.

This clone was seen only a few times. Authors' data handling: By means of reference gene primer amplification, nucleated cell counts were estimated. The method was immunoSEQ multiplex PCR; TCRdb's version includes in-frame clones alone and lacks a portion of them. V and J calls plus clone size are reproduced from that table; the DNA served to infer D and trimming. The data contain about 210,000 clones, roughly four fifths of them singletons. This CDR3 is 11 amino acids long. Germline V gene sequence: CDR1 DFQATT, CDR2 SNEGSKA (reference sequence). The ends lost 4 bases at V and 6 bases at J; junction bases unmatched: 2.

The source is a middle-aged woman with acute or convalescent COVID-19. Input material: peripheral blood. This chain connects TRBV20-1 to TRBJ2-7, with 8 bases matching TRBD1. The CDR3 bases are TGCAGTGCTACAGGGGGCAGCGAGCAGTACTTC. Its translation is CSATGGSEQYF.